This T cell receptor beta chain was captured by sequencing in a study of OX40 agonist ivuxolimab in advanced cancers. Study context: Dose-escalation patients' cancers were hepatocellular carcinoma, melanoma, renal cell or head and neck cancer. Previous treatment with anti-PD-1, anti-PD-L1 or anti-CTLA-4 therapy was allowed; 40% had received some. Study findings and constraints: Among T cells, CD8+ cells averaged more expanded clones than CD4+ cells.

The repertoire was sequenced with immunoSEQ multiplex PCR; TCRdb's copy has only in-frame clones and lacks some. The profile shows tens of thousands of clones, 90% to 95% of them singletons. Baseline, cycle 4 day 1, and cycle 7 day 1 were the blood sampling points. As to this clone: Its antigen is not identified.

This CDR3 has 11 residues. Trimming left V 8 bases short and J 7 bases short, with 11 bases between. Germline V lookup: CDR1 MNHEY, CDR2 SVGAGI. The gene calls are TRBV6-5 and TRBJ1-2; TRBD1 might be the D (6 bases). This TCR was recovered from an adult with an advanced solid tumor such as melanoma, head and neck, liver or kidney cancer. This specimen was CD4+ or CD8+ T cells sorted from blood, taken in a trial of the OX40 agonist ivuxolimab. The chain's CDR3 is CASGLGAGYTF. The DNA of the CDR3 is TGTGCCAGCGGGTTGGGGGCTGGCTACACCTTC.